Below, 11 T cell receptor beta chains from the same sample are listed, as sequenced in a study of blood T cell repertoires in COVID-19. Sequencing used immunoSEQ multiplex PCR; TCRdb keeps in-frame clones, though not all of them. This sample has fewer than 90,000 clones, with 76% found just once. The sequenced sample was peripheral blood. The receptor source for this set is a man in his sixties with COVID-19, enrolled during active disease.

The chain uses TRBV19 and TRBJ2-2; D is perhaps TRBD2 (5 bases). Trimming removed 5 bases at V and 0 bases at J, with 13 bases between. The CDR3 length is 16 residues. Germline CDR1 is LNHDA and CDR2 is SQIVND (reference sequence). The CDR3, as DNA: TGTGCCAGTAGTCCTAACTCGGGGTCGAACACCGGGGAGCTGTTTTTT. It yields the protein CASSPNSGSNTGELFF.

This clone was counted between two and nine times. V and J are TRBV6-6 and TRBJ2-7, with no clear D. CDR3 length equals 13 residues. V was pared by 5 bases and J by 6 bases, with 14 bases between. Germline CDR1 MNHNY, CDR2 SVGAGI (reference sequence). The CDR3 sequence is CASSPKLSGEQYF. The CDR3 DNA reads TGTGCCAGCAGTCCCAAATTGTCCGGCGAGCAGTACTTC.

The CDR3 DNA reads TGTGCCAGCAGTTTCACAGGGGACGGCTACACCTTC. It codes for CASSFTGDGYTF. The chain is built from TRBV12-3 or TRBV12-4 and TRBJ1-2; the match to TRBD1 covers 7 bases. Germline trimming cut 3 bases from V and 8 bases from J; bases unmatched to any gene: 3. The CDR3 covers 12 residues.

V and J are TRBV5-1 and TRBJ2-1, with a tentative D call TRBD1 (5 bases). The CDR3 totals 15 residues. Trimming shortened V by 5 bases and J by 1 base, and 13 bases separated the two germline ends. Germline V lookup: CDR1 SGHRS, CDR2 YFSETQ. The CDR3 sequence is CASRTQGASYNEQFF. The CDR3 nucleotides read TGCGCCAGCAGGACTCAGGGCGCTTCCTACAATGAGCAGTTCTTC.

The genes are TRBV15 and TRBJ2-2; a possible D gene is TRBD2 (6 bases). This CDR3 is 14 amino acids long. Between the trimmed V and J ends, which lost 6 bases and 5 bases, there was a span of 13 bases. CDR1 LNHNV and CDR2 YYDKDF come from the germline V gene (reference sequence). The CDR3, as DNA: TGTGCCACCAGTTCGGGAGCTACTACCGGGGAGCTGTTTTTT. Translation gives CATSSGATTGELFF.

This clone came up once. The CDR3 reads CATSREFGTGSEKLFF. The CDR3 region has the DNA TGTGCCACCAGCAGAGAATTTGGGACAGGGTCTGAAAAACTGTTTTTT. This chain uses TRBV15 with TRBJ1-4, with TRBD1 identical over 9 bases. After removal of 0 bases from V and 7 bases from J, the junction contained 6 bases not matched to a gene. This CDR3 is built from 16 residues. The germline gives CDR1 LNHNV, CDR2 YYDKDF (reference sequence).

This rearrangement joins TRBV5-5 to TRBJ1-6, with D maybe TRBD1 (5 bases). The CDR3 totals 13 residues. V lost 5 bases and J lost 10, with 13 bases in between. In germline, CDR1 is SGHKS, CDR2 YYEKEE (reference sequence). CDR3 sequence: CASRSLGGSPLHF. CDR3 nucleotide sequence: TGTGCCAGCAGGTCGCTCGGGGGGTCACCCCTCCACTTT.

V gene TRBV7-2 combines with J gene TRBJ2-2; 8 bases match TRBD1. After removal of 5 bases from V and 3 bases from J, the junction contained 5 bases not matched to a gene. CDR3 length: 15 residues. Germline V gene lookup returns CDR1 SGHTA and CDR2 FQGNSA. CDR3 DNA sequence: TGTGCCAGCAGCCAGACAGGGGACCACACCGGGGAGCTGTTTTTT. Its protein product is CASSQTGDHTGELFF.

V is TRBV2 and J is TRBJ2-1; possibly TRBD2 for D (6 bases). V lost 4 bases and J 4 bases, leaving 14 bases between the germline ends. The germline V gene has CDR1 SNHLY and CDR2 FYNNEI. There are 15 residues in the CDR3. CDR3 nucleotide sequence: TGTGCCAGCAGTGTAGCTAGGGCGGGGTACAATGAGCAGTTCTTC. Its protein product is CASSVARAGYNEQFF.

The V call is TRBV2, the J call TRBJ2-1, with D maybe TRBD1 (5 bases). The CDR3 covers 16 residues. V dropped 0 bases and J dropped 3 bases, with 12 bases sitting between them. CDR1 and CDR2 from the germline V gene are SNHLY and FYNNEI. CDR3 nucleotides: TGTGCCAGCAGTGAAGCGCCGCTGACAGACTACAATGAGCAGTTCTTC. Its protein product is CASSEAPLTDYNEQFF.

This clone has only a few counts. This rearrangement joins TRBV2 to TRBJ1-5; D is uncertain. The CDR3 loop spans 14 amino acids. CDR1 and CDR2 from the germline V gene are SNHLY and FYNNEI. Trimming cost V 5 bases and J 1 base, with 9 bases left between them. This CDR3 is CASSPLRSNQPQHF. CDR3 DNA: TGTGCCAGCAGTCCCCTCAGGAGCAATCAGCCCCAGCATTTT.